The 8 T cell receptor beta chains below all came from one sample that was sequenced in a study of blood T cell repertoires in COVID-19. Assay: immunoSEQ multiplex PCR; the TCRdb copy retains only in-frame clones and omits some. This sample has tens of thousands of clones, with 82% found just once. Sequencing was done on a sample of peripheral blood. The receptor set was obtained from an older woman with acute or convalescent COVID-19.

The V call is TRBV6-6, the J call TRBJ2-5, with D perhaps matching TRBD2 (6 bases). The CDR3 length is 12 residues. From germline, CDR1 is MNHNY and CDR2 SVGAGI (reference sequence). Trimming took 8 bases from V and 5 from J, leaving 12 bases between them. In nucleotides, the CDR3 is TGTGCCAGCGCCTCTGGGGGGGAGACCCAGTACTTC. It is translated as CASASGGETQYF.

This clone was detected a few times. J is TRBJ1-2 and V is TRBV4-2; D gene unclear. V gave up 0 bases and J gave up 6 bases, with 5 bases separating them. CDR3 size: 12 residues. Germline V gene data show CDR1 as LGHNA and CDR2 as YNFKEQ. The CDR3 DNA sequence: TGTGCCAGCAGCCAAGAAAGAGATGGCTACACCTTC. Translation: CASSQERDGYTF.

This chain links TRBV10-3 with TRBJ1-1; 7 nucleotides line up with TRBD1. J gave up 5 bases and V 6 bases, and 9 bases lay outside the gene matches. CDR3 length: 14 amino acids. CDR1 is ENHRY and CDR2 is SYGVKD in the germline V gene. CDR3: CAISATGVTTEAFF. CDR3 nucleotide sequence: TGTGCCATCAGCGCCACAGGGGTTACGACTGAAGCTTTCTTT.

The rearrangement links TRBV12-5 to TRBJ2-2, with 12 bases that match TRBD1. Losses at the gene ends were 6 bases for V and 5 bases for J; bases not matched to a gene: 1. This CDR3 has 14 residues. Germline assignment: CDR1 LGHNT and CDR2 FRNRAP. The CDR3: CASGGQGATGELFF. In DNA, the CDR3 is TGTGCTAGTGGGGGACAGGGGGCAACCGGGGAGCTGTTTTTT.

V and J are TRBV9 and TRBJ1-1; no definite D call. The CDR3 totals 15 residues. Germline V gene sequence: CDR1 SGDLS, CDR2 YYNGEE. V lost 2 bases, J lost 1 base, and 12 bases lay in between. CDR3 protein: CASSVSGRRNTEAFF. The CDR3 DNA reads as TGTGCCAGCAGCGTTTCGGGGAGGAGGAACACTGAAGCTTTCTTT. Variable domain in full (rest from reference TRBV9 and TRBJ1-1): DSGVTQTPKHLITATGQRVTLRCSPRSGDLSVYWYQQSLDQGLQFLIQYYNGEERAKGNILERFSAQQFPDLHSELNLSSLELGDSALYFCASSVSGRRNTEAFFGQGTRLTVV.

The rearrangement links TRBV6-2 or TRBV6-3 to TRBJ2-7, with 13 positions matching TRBD2. The length of the CDR3 is 17 residues. Trimming removed 6 bases from V and 2 bases from J; junction bases left unmatched: 10. Looked up from germline, CDR1 is MNHEY and CDR2 is SVGEGT. The CDR3 nucleotides are TGTGCCAGCAGCCTCAGGGGGACTAGCGGGAAACCCTACGAGCAGTACTTC. It yields the protein CASSLRGTSGKPYEQYF.

The rearrangement uses TRBV7-8 and TRBJ2-5; TRBD2 matches 13 bases. The V and J ends lost 1 base and 2 bases, in that order; junction bases with no gene match: 1. Germline assignment: CDR1 SGHVS and CDR2 FQNEAQ. This CDR3 spans 16 amino acids. DNA for the CDR3: TGTGCCAGCAGCTTAGGACTAGCGGGGGGTCAAGAGACCCAGTACTTC. Translated: CASSLGLAGGQETQYF.

The V gene is TRBV7-2, the J gene TRBJ1-2; a weak D match, TRBD1 (6 bases). CDR3 size: 11 residues. Germline V CDR1 and CDR2: SGHTA, FQGNSA. With 5 bases removed from V and 8 bases from J, the gap between germline ends came to 9 bases. The CDR3 loop reads CASSQGGGYTF. As DNA, the CDR3 is TGTGCCAGCAGCCAAGGGGGAGGCTACACCTTC.